Shown below are 28 T cell receptor beta chains from a single sample sequenced in a study of blood T cell repertoires in COVID-19. Only in-frame clones appear in the TCRdb table, and some are missing; sequencing was by immunoSEQ multiplex PCR. Among approximately 97,000 clones, approximately 86% were seen once, and the ten largest hold 18%. Specimen: peripheral blood. These receptors originate from an elderly woman with acute or convalescent COVID-19.

This chain uses TRBV11-2 with TRBJ1-1; D is uncertain. This CDR3 has 13 amino acids. V was shortened by 6 bases and J by 3 bases, with 11 bases between the two germline ends. Germline V gene sequence: CDR1 SGHAT, CDR2 FQNNGV. In DNA form, the CDR3 reads TGTGCCAGCAGGCCACTGATTGACACTGAAGCTTTCTTT. It translates to CASRPLIDTEAFF.

The chain recombines TRBV15 with TRBJ1-6, with unresolved D. The germline gives CDR1 LNHNV, CDR2 YYDKDF (reference sequence). V dropped 1 base and J dropped 2 bases, with 9 bases sitting between them. The CDR3 totals 16 residues. The CDR3: CATSRVRGPYNSPLHF. The CDR3 DNA sequence: TGTGCCACCAGCAGAGTTAGAGGTCCCTATAATTCACCCCTCCACTTT.

The chain recombines TRBV29-1 with TRBJ2-3; D uncertain. The V and J ends lost 6 bases and 0 bases respectively, with 10 bases between them. This CDR3 has 13 residues. CDR1 and CDR2 from the germline V gene are SQVTM and ANQGSEA. The CDR3 nucleotides read TGCAGCGTCGTGACAACTAGCACAGATACGCAGTATTTT. Its protein product is CSVVTTSTDTQYF.

CDR3 sequence (DNA): TGTGCCAGCAGCAACCGGGGGTTGGGAAACACCATATATTTT. Its translation is CASSNRGLGNTIYF. The J gene is TRBJ1-3, the V gene TRBV11-2; a weak D match, TRBD1 (5 bases). V was clipped by 5 bases and J by 4 bases, with 12 bases between them. The V gene's germline CDR1 is SGHAT and CDR2 FQNNGV. This CDR3 region has 14 residues.

The chain carries TRBV6-5 and TRBJ2-2; TRBD1 matches at 9 bases. The V segment lost 5 bases and the J segment 6 bases; nucleotides outside the gene matches: 7. Germline lookup yields CDR1 MNHEY and CDR2 SVGAGI. This CDR3 comprises 15 residues. The CDR3 coding sequence is TGTGCCAGCAGTAGAATCCGGGACAGGGCCGGGGAGCTGTTTTTT. This encodes CASSRIRDRAGELFF.

The genes are TRBV10-1 and TRBJ1-1; 7 bases agree with TRBD1. After removal of 3 bases from V and 4 bases from J, the junction contained 8 bases not matched to a gene. The germline gives CDR1 WNHNN, CDR2 SYGVQD (reference sequence). The CDR3 runs to 15 residues. The CDR3 loop reads CASSDQTGMGTEAFF. DNA of the CDR3: TGCGCCAGCAGTGACCAGACAGGGATGGGCACTGAAGCTTTCTTT.

The rearrangement joins TRBV11-3 to TRBJ2-3; possibly TRBD2 for D (6 bases). The germline V gene has CDR1 SGHNT and CDR2 YENEEA. This CDR3 comprises 16 residues. V lost 5 bases and J lost 3, with 18 bases in between. Here the CDR3 reads CASSEIYGGLTDTQYF. The CDR3 nucleotides are TGTGCCAGCAGCGAGATTTACGGGGGTTTGACAGATACGCAGTATTTT.

The chain combines TRBV9 with TRBJ2-7; 9 bases agree with TRBD2. Looked up from germline, CDR1 is SGDLS and CDR2 is YYNGEE. The ends lost 0 bases at V and 0 bases at J; junction bases unmatched: 1. This CDR3 is built from 15 residues. CDR3 nucleotides: TGTGCCAGCAGCGTAGGACTAGCGGACTCCTACGAGCAGTACTTC. It encodes CASSVGLADSYEQYF.

The chain combines TRBV7-9 with TRBJ2-7, with TRBD1 matching 9 bases. Germline CDR1 reads SEHNR; CDR2 reads FQNEAQ (reference sequence). J was trimmed by 7 bases and V by 3 bases; bases with no gene match: 7. The CDR3 is made up of 14 amino acids. In DNA, the CDR3 is TGTGCCAGCAGCTTCTCACAGGGGGCTGGTGAGCAGTACTTC. Translated, it gives CASSFSQGAGEQYF. Full variable domain (outside the CDR3, taken from reference TRBV7-9 and TRBJ2-7): DTGVSQNPRHKITKRGQNVTFRCDPISEHNRLYWYRQTLGQGPEFLTYFQNEAQLEKSRLLSDRFSAERPKGSFSTLEIQRTEQGDSAMYLCASSFSQGAGEQYFGPGTRLTVT.

The J gene is TRBJ1-6, the V gene TRBV14; no definite D call. Germline-derived CDR1 and CDR2 are SGHDN and FVKESK. V dropped 7 bases and J dropped 2 bases, with 12 bases sitting between them. The CDR3 loop spans 15 amino acids. CDR3 protein: CASIEAATYNSPLHF. CDR3 sequence (DNA): TGTGCCAGCATCGAGGCAGCGACCTATAATTCACCCCTCCACTTT.

This rearrangement joins TRBV24-1 to TRBJ1-1; TRBD1 is a possible D gene (5 bases). Germline CDR1 and CDR2: KGHDR and SFDVKD. Deletions cut 7 bases from V and 1 base from J, with 12 bases between. The CDR3 is made up of 14 amino acids. CDR3 nucleotide sequence: TGTGCCACCAGGCCAGCGGGGGGGAACACTGAAGCTTTCTTT. This encodes CATRPAGGNTEAFF.

The chain links TRBV19 to TRBJ1-2; 7 nucleotides line up with TRBD1. The germline gives CDR1 LNHDA, CDR2 SQIVND (reference sequence). The V gene end was trimmed by 3 bases and the J gene end by 6 bases; junction bases not matched to a gene: 7. The CDR3 runs to 14 residues. As DNA, the CDR3 is TGTGCCAGTAGTATGAGGGGGCCGGAAGATGGCTACACCTTC. This translates into CASSMRGPEDGYTF.

This clone was picked up a small number of times. The chain links TRBV19 to TRBJ2-1; 15 bases are shared with TRBD2. The V and J ends lost 4 bases and 2 bases, in that order; junction bases with no gene match: 9. The germline CDR1 and CDR2 sequences are LNHDA and SQIVND (reference sequence). The CDR3 extends over 19 amino acids. The CDR3 reads CASSRSGLAGGLTYNEQFF. CDR3 bases: TGTGCCAGTAGTAGGTCGGGACTAGCGGGGGGACTAACCTACAATGAGCAGTTCTTC. Looking up the rest from reference TRBV19 and TRBJ2-1 gives the full variable domain: DGGITQSPKYLFRKEGQNVTLSCEQNLNHDAMYWYRQDPGQGLRLIYYSQIVNDFQKGDIAEGYSVSREKKESFPLTVTSAQKNPTAFYLCASSRSGLAGGLTYNEQFFGPGTRLTVL.

This clone came up a few times. CDR3 residues: CASSQYGSEAFF. CDR3 nucleotide sequence: TGTGCCAGCAGCCAGTATGGCAGTGAAGCTTTCTTT. The V gene is TRBV14, the J gene TRBJ1-1; D is uncertain. Germline assignment: CDR1 SGHDN and CDR2 FVKESK. The CDR3 totals 12 residues. V lost 3 bases and J lost 7, with 9 bases in between.

The rearrangement links TRBV6-5 to TRBJ1-2; the D gene is possibly TRBD1 (5 bases). The CDR3 totals 13 residues. The germline gives CDR1 MNHEY, CDR2 SVGAGI. Trimming removed 4 bases from V and 8 bases from J, with 14 bases in between. The CDR3 DNA reads as TGTGCCAGCAGTTCTTCAGGGATATGGGGCTACACCTTC. It encodes CASSSSGIWGYTF.

The chain has TRBV27 and TRBJ2-6, with D possibly TRBD2 on 6 matching bases. Germline-derived CDR1 and CDR2 are MNHEY and SMNVEV (reference sequence). The CDR3 runs 15 residues. Trimming took off 3 bases at V and 4 bases at J, with 10 bases between the two ends. CDR3 nucleotide sequence: TGTGCCAGCAGTTTGGAGGGGACCGGGGCCAACGTCCTGACTTTC. As protein: CASSLEGTGANVLTF.

The V gene is TRBV2, the J gene TRBJ2-5, with 12 bases lining up with TRBD2. Germline loops: CDR1 SNHLY, CDR2 FYNNEI. The CDR3 is 15 amino acids. Trimming removed 5 bases from V and 8 bases from J; junction bases left unmatched: 9. The DNA for the CDR3 is TGTGCCAGCAGTCGGACTAGCGGGAACCCTCGAACCCAGTACTTC. As protein: CASSRTSGNPRTQYF.

The genes are TRBV19 and TRBJ1-5; no clear D. The germline gives CDR1 LNHDA, CDR2 SQIVND (reference sequence). CDR3 size: 13 residues. The V end was cut by 7 bases, the J end by 2 bases, with 9 bases between. CDR3 in DNA: TGTGCCAGTAACGGTATGGGCAATCAGCCCCAGCATTTT. Its protein product is CASNGMGNQPQHF.

J is TRBJ1-1 and V is TRBV5-8; perhaps TRBD1 as D (6 bases). CDR1 and CDR2 (germline): SGHTS, YDEGEE. The CDR3 spans 15 residues. V gave up 4 bases and J gave up 5 bases, with 18 bases separating them. In nucleotides, the CDR3 is TGTGCCAGCAGCACACGAACAGGGCAGGGGACTGAAGCTTTCTTT. Protein sequence: CASSTRTGQGTEAFF.

The V call is TRBV7-6, the J call TRBJ1-2; D is unresolved. This CDR3 region has 15 residues. CDR1 and CDR2 from the germline V gene are SGHVS and FNYEAQ. With 1 base removed from V and 3 bases from J, the gap between germline ends came to 12 bases. The CDR3 loop is CASSLEPGSDYGYTF. The CDR3 nucleotides are TGTGCCAGCAGCTTAGAGCCGGGGAGCGACTATGGCTACACCTTC.

A word on this clone: A junction boundary mismatches the germline segment, possibly from a read error. The J gene is TRBJ2-3, the V gene TRBV7-7; 7 nucleotides line up with TRBD2. The CDR3 is 15 residues long. In germline, CDR1 is SSHAT, CDR2 FNYEAQ (reference sequence). The CDR3 is CASSLAGGPGDTQYF. CDR3 nucleotides: TGTGCTAGCAGCTTAGCGGGTGGCCCAGGGGATACGCAGTATTTT.

V gene TRBV9 combines with J gene TRBJ1-2; D may be TRBD1 (6 bases). V shed 3 bases and J shed 7 bases, with 16 bases lying between them. The germline V gene has CDR1 SGDLS and CDR2 YYNGEE. This CDR3 is 14 amino acids long. Written as DNA, the CDR3 is TGTGCCAGCAGCGGCACAGGGAAACTATCTGGCTACACCTTC. Encoded protein: CASSGTGKLSGYTF.

In its sample, this clone was seen once. J is TRBJ1-2 and V is TRBV5-1, with 7 bases fitting TRBD1. Germline CDR1 SGHRS, CDR2 YFSETQ. The V gene end was trimmed by 5 bases and the J gene end by 3 bases; junction bases not matched to a gene: 4. CDR3 length equals 13 residues. CDR3 DNA sequence: TGCGCCAGCAGTACCGGGACAGACTATGGCTACACCTTC. This encodes CASSTGTDYGYTF. Looking up the rest from reference TRBV5-1 and TRBJ1-2 gives the full variable domain: KAGVTQTPRYLIKTRGQQVTLSCSPISGHRSVSWYQQTPGQGLQFLFEYFSETQRNKGNFPGRFSGRQFSNSRSEMNVSTLELGDSALYLCASSTGTDYGYTFGSGTRLTVV.

This clone was detected only a few times. V and J are TRBV19 and TRBJ1-4, with D possibly being TRBD1 (5 bases). Germline CDR1 is LNHDA and CDR2 is SQIVND (reference sequence). This CDR3 has 16 residues. V lost 6 bases, J lost 3 bases, and 17 bases lay in between. The CDR3 DNA sequence: TGTGCCAGTAGCATGGGGGGGAGTGGAGCTAATGAAAAACTGTTTTTT. As protein: CASSMGGSGANEKLFF.

The gene calls are TRBV5-1 and TRBJ1-2; maybe TRBD1 (6 bases). The V end lost 6 bases, the J end lost 0 bases, and 15 bases lay between the germline ends. Germline values: CDR1 SGHRS, CDR2 YFSETQ. The CDR3 runs 15 residues. The CDR3 sequence is CASTLGGAPNYGYTF. The DNA for the CDR3 is TGCGCCAGCACCTTAGGGGGGGCTCCTAACTATGGCTACACCTTC.

Written as DNA, the CDR3 is TGCGCCAGCAGCTCAGGACTAGCGGGAGGCAGTATGGGATACGAGCAGTACTTC. Its translation is CASSSGLAGGSMGYEQYF. The V and J genes are TRBV5-1 and TRBJ2-7; 14 nucleotides match TRBD2. The CDR3 consists of 18 residues. Unmatched junction bases numbered 12, after V lost 3 bases and J lost 4 bases. From germline, CDR1 is SGHRS and CDR2 YFSETQ.

J is TRBJ1-2 and V is TRBV14; the D is unclear. The CDR3 spans 13 residues. Per germline, CDR1 SGHDN and CDR2 FVKESK. Trimming removed 1 base from V and 2 bases from J, with 5 bases in between. The DNA of the CDR3 is TGTGCCAGCAGCCAAGGGCAAAACTATGGCTACACCTTC. It is translated as CASSQGQNYGYTF.

The chain links TRBV6-6 to TRBJ1-6, with D hard to call. V lost 8 bases and J 6 bases, leaving 8 bases between the germline ends. From germline, CDR1 is MNHNY and CDR2 SVGAGI (reference sequence). There are 12 residues in the CDR3. The CDR3 loop is CASRTGNSPLHF. DNA for the CDR3: TGTGCCAGCCGGACTGGTAATTCACCCCTCCACTTT.